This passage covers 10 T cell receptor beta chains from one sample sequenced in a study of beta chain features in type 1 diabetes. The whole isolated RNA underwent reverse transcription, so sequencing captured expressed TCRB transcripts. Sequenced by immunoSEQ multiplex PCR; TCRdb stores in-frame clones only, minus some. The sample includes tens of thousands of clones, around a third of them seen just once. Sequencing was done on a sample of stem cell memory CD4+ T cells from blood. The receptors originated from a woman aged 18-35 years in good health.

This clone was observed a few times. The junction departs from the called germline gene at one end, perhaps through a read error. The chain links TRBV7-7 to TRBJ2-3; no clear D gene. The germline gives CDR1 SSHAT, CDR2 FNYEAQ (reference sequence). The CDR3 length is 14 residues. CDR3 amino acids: CASSLTQATDTQYF. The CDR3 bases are TGTGCTAGCAGCTTGACTCAAGCGACAGATACGCAGTATTTT.

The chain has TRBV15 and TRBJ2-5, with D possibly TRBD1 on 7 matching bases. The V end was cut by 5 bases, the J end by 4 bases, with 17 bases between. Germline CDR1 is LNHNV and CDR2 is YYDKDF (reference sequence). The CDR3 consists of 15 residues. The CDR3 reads CATSPRSEGAETQYF. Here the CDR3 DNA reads TGTGCCACCAGCCCGAGGTCGGAGGGGGCAGAGACCCAGTACTTC.

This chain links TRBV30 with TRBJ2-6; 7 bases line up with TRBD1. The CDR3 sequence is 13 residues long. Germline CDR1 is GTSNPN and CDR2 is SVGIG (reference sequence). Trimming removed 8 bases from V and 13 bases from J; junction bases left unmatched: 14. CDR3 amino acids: CATSPGPGGVLTF. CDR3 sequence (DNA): TGTGCCACATCCCCGGGCCCAGGGGGAGTCCTGACTTTC.

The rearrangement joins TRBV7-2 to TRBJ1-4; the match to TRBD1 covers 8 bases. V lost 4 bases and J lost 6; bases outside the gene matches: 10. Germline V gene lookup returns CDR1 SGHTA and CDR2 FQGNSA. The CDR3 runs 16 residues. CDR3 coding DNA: TGTGCCAGCAGCTCAGTGACAGGGGCGGGGTATGAAAAACTGTTTTTT. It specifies CASSSVTGAGYEKLFF.

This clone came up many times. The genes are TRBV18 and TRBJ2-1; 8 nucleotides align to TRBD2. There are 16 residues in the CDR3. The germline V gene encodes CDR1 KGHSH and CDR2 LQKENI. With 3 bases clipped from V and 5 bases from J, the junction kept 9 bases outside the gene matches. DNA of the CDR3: TGTGCCAGCTCACCTCAAAGCGGGAGTGTGGACAATGAGCAGTTCTTC. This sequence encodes CASSPQSGSVDNEQFF.

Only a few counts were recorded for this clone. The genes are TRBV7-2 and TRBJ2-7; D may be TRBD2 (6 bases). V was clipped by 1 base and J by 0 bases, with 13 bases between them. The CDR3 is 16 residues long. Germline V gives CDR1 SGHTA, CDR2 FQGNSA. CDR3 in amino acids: CASSLGEGTRSYEQYF. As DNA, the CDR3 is TGTGCCAGCAGCTTAGGTGAAGGGACTCGCTCCTACGAGCAGTACTTC.

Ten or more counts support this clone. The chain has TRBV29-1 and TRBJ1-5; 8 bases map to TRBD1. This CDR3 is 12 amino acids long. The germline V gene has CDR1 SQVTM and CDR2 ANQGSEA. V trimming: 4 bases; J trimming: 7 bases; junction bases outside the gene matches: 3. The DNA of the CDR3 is TGCAGCGTTGGACAGGGGAACCAGCCCCAGCATTTT. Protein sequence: CSVGQGNQPQHF. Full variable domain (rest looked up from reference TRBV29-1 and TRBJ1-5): SAVISQKPSRDICQRGTSLTIQCQVDSQVTMMFWYRQQPGQSLTLIATANQGSEATYESGFVIDKFPISRPNLTFSTLTVSNMSPEDSSIYLCSVGQGNQPQHFGDGTRLSIL.

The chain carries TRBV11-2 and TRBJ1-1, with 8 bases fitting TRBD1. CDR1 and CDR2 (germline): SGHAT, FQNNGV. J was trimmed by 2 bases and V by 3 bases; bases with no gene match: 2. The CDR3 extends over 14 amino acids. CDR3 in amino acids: CASSFTGGNTEAFF. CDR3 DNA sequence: TGTGCCAGCAGCTTTACAGGGGGTAACACTGAAGCTTTCTTT.

The CDR3 nucleotides are TGTGCCAGCAGCTTAACGCAGGGACAGGGGGCTAGCACAGATACGCAGTATTTT. It codes for CASSLTQGQGASTDTQYF. The chain employs TRBV7-3 and TRBJ2-3; 12 bases are shared with TRBD1. V lost 0 bases, J lost 0 bases, and 4 bases stayed unmatched. Germline loops: CDR1 SGHTA, CDR2 FQGTGA. CDR3 length: 18 amino acids. The whole variable domain, remainder taken from reference TRBV7-3 and TRBJ2-3, is GAGVSQTPSNKVTEKGKYVELRCDPISGHTALYWYRQSLGQGPEFLIYFQGTGAADDSGLPNDRFFAVRPEGSVSTLKIQRTERGDSAVYLCASSLTQGQGASTDTQYFGPGTRLTVL.

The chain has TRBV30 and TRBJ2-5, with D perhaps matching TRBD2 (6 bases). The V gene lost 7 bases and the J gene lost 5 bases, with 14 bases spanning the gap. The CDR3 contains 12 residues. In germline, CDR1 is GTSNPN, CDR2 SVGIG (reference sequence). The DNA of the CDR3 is TGTGCCTACACCCAGGCGGGGGAGACCCAGTACTTC. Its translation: CAYTQAGETQYF.